The rows below give T cell receptor beta chains drawn from one sample of a study of blood T cell repertoires in COVID-19. Profiling relied on immunoSEQ multiplex PCR, and the TCRdb table lists in-frame clones only, not all of them. The data contain a few hundred thousand clones, 85% to 90% of them singletons. The sequenced sample consisted of PBMCs or T cells enriched from blood (not recorded which). The receptors come from a woman aged 50 to 60 who had been exposed to COVID-19. The CDR3 runs from the conserved cysteine through the conserved F or W. Each record gives: CDR3 DNA, CDR3 protein, V gene, D gene, clone size, J gene. A D gene is named only where the DNA matches it firmly. Size tells how often a clone was seen (once, few, many) or the class of an expanded clone, and some rows leave it out.

TGTGCCAGCAGCCTGACTCCCGGGACAGGGGGCGGGGAGACCCAGTACTTC,CASSLTPGTGGGETQYF,TRBV3-1/TRBV3-2,TRBD1,-,TRBJ2-5
TGTGCCAGCAGTGAATACGGCTATGGCTACACCTTC,CASSEYGYGYTF,TRBV25-1,-,once,TRBJ1-2
TGTGCCACCGTGGACAGGGAATCAGAGACCCAGTACTTC,CATVDRESETQYF,TRBV25-1,TRBD1,-,TRBJ2-5
TGTGCCAGTAGTATGGCACCAGGTGATCAGCCCCAGCATTTT,CASSMAPGDQPQHF,TRBV19,-,-,TRBJ1-5
TGTGCCACCAGCAGACCCTCTCAATCTAGCGGGGGTTACAATGAGCAGTTCTTC,CATSRPSQSSGGYNEQFF,TRBV15,TRBD2,once,TRBJ2-1
TGTGCCAGCAGCTTAGTTACAGGGAACACTGAAGCTTTCTTT,CASSLVTGNTEAFF,TRBV7-9,-,-,TRBJ1-1
TGTGCCAGCAGCTTAGATTTAGCTCAGCCTTACGAGCAGTACTTC,CASSLDLAQPYEQYF,TRBV7-8,-,-,TRBJ2-7
TGTGCCAGCAGCCAAGTCGGACTAGCGGGGGCAAAGCAGTTCTTC,CASSQVGLAGAKQFF,TRBV3-1/TRBV3-2,TRBD2,-,TRBJ2-1
TGTGCCAGCATACCGACGGGGGGCTGGTATGGCTACACCTTC,CASIPTGGWYGYTF,TRBV28,-,-,TRBJ1-2
TGTGCCAGCAGCCAAAGGGACAGTAGGCCCTATGGCTACACCTTC,CASSQRDSRPYGYTF,TRBV3-1/TRBV3-2,TRBD1,-,TRBJ1-2
TGTGCCAGCAGCCCCACATCGGGGTCGGCTGGCTACACCTTC,CASSPTSGSAGYTF,TRBV7-9,-,-,TRBJ1-2
TGTGCCAGCAGTAATGGACAGTCTTACGAGCAGTACTTC,CASSNGQSYEQYF,TRBV12-3/TRBV12-4,-,-,TRBJ2-7
TGTGCCAGCAGAGGCCGACAGGGAATGAACACTGAAGCTTTCTTT,CASRGRQGMNTEAFF,TRBV6-5,TRBD1,-,TRBJ1-1
TGTGCCAGCAGCGGGCTTGCGGGTTACAATGAGCAGTTCTTC,CASSGLAGYNEQFF,TRBV14,-,-,TRBJ2-1
TGTGCCAGCAGCTTCGGGACAGGGAACACCGGGGAGCTGTTTTTT,CASSFGTGNTGELFF,TRBV7-8,TRBD1,-,TRBJ2-2
TGCGCCAGCAGCCGAAAACAGGGGGCCGGGGGAGAGACCCAGTACTTC,CASSRKQGAGGETQYF,TRBV4-1,TRBD1,-,TRBJ2-5
TGCGCCAGCAGCCTCGGGACAGCGCAAGCGAACACCGGGGAGCTGTTTTTT,CASSLGTAQANTGELFF,TRBV5-1,TRBD1,-,TRBJ2-2
TGTGCCAGCAGCCCCCCAGGGGCACTCCGGGAGCAGTTCTTC,CASSPPGALREQFF,TRBV6-5,-,-,TRBJ2-1
TGTGCCAGCACCCTAGGGCCTAGCGGAACCTACAATGAGCAGTTCTTC,CASTLGPSGTYNEQFF,TRBV11-2,TRBD2,-,TRBJ2-1
TGTGCCAGCAGCAACGTACATTTGGGACAGGGGGCGGCTCCAGAGGATGAAAAACTGTTTTTT,CASSNVHLGQGAAPEDEKLFF,TRBV21-1,-,-,TRBJ1-4
TGTGCCAGCAGCTTATCGACAGGGGTTACCTACGAGCAGTACTTC,CASSLSTGVTYEQYF,TRBV7-2,TRBD1,-,TRBJ2-7
TGCAGCGGTGAGACAGGGCGGAACACTGAAGCTTTCTTT,CSGETGRNTEAFF,TRBV29-1,TRBD1,once,TRBJ1-1
TGTGCCAGTAGTATTCAGGGGGCTATCCAAGAGACCCAGTACTTC,CASSIQGAIQETQYF,TRBV19,TRBD1,-,TRBJ2-5
TGTGCCAGTAGTTCGGACTTCCCCGCAACTAATGAAAAACTGTTTTTT,CASSSDFPATNEKLFF,TRBV19,-,-,TRBJ1-4
TGTGCCAGCAATGGTCCAGGGCTTGTCACCGGGGAGCTGTTTTTT,CASNGPGLVTGELFF,TRBV6-5,-,-,TRBJ2-2
TGTGCCAGCAGCGTACTTTCTCACACCGGGGAGCTGTTTTTT,CASSVLSHTGELFF,TRBV9,-,-,TRBJ2-2
TGTGCCAGCAGTCCCCGGGACAGGGGACCCGGACGTCCGCCCCAGCATTTT,CASSPRDRGPGRPPQHF,TRBV28,TRBD1,-,TRBJ1-5
TGTGCCAGCAGTTACGAGATTGAAAAACTGTTTTTT,CASSYEIEKLFF,TRBV6-2/TRBV6-3,-,-,TRBJ1-4
TGTGCCAGCAGCCTTCTTCTAGGTAGTACCGGGGAGCTGTTTTTT,CASSLLLGSTGELFF,TRBV11-2,-,-,TRBJ2-2
TGTGCCAGTAGTATAGCGACGGGATCGAGGTATGGCTACACCTTC,CASSIATGSRYGYTF,TRBV19,-,-,TRBJ1-2
TGTGCCAGCAGTTTATGGACTAGCGGGGGGCGGGAGACCCAGTACTTC,CASSLWTSGGRETQYF,TRBV27,TRBD2,-,TRBJ2-5
TGTGCCAGCACCCTTAGAGGACCGGGGGGCACCGGGGAGCTGTTTTTT,CASTLRGPGGTGELFF,TRBV7-9,TRBD2,-,TRBJ2-2
TGTGCCAGCGAGGAGTCCTACAATGAGCAGTTCTTC,CASEESYNEQFF,TRBV7-8,-,-,TRBJ2-1
TGTGCCAGTAGTGTTTTAGTGAACACCGGGGAGCTGTTTTTT,CASSVLVNTGELFF,TRBV19,-,-,TRBJ2-2
TGTGCCAGCAGCCATGGACAGGGATTAACCGGGGAGCTGTTTTTT,CASSHGQGLTGELFF,TRBV7-2,TRBD1,-,TRBJ2-2
TGTGCCACCGGCGAGGCCAGACCAAATGAAAAACTGTTTTTT,CATGEARPNEKLFF,TRBV15,-,-,TRBJ1-4
TGTGCCAGCAGCGACAGAGGACAGGGAGTAACCGGGGAGCTGTTTTTT,CASSDRGQGVTGELFF,TRBV3-1/TRBV3-2,TRBD1,-,TRBJ2-2
TGTGCCAGCAGCTTAAGGGATGACAGGGGGCTCGAGCAGTACTTC,CASSLRDDRGLEQYF,TRBV7-2,TRBD1,-,TRBJ2-7
TGTGCCAGCAGTGACCCGCCGACAGGGGCTCGCTATGGCTACACCTTC,CASSDPPTGARYGYTF,TRBV2,TRBD1,-,TRBJ1-2
TGTGCCAGCAGGCGGGACAGGGCCACAGATACGCAGTATTTT,CASRRDRATDTQYF,TRBV27,TRBD1,-,TRBJ2-3
TGTGCCTGGACATCGGGGGGCTTTGGGGCCCAGTACTTC,CAWTSGGFGAQYF,TRBV30,-,-,TRBJ2-5
TGTGCCAGTATAAGCGGGCCGGGGGGTACGCAGTATTTT,CASISGPGGTQYF,TRBV19,TRBD2,-,TRBJ2-3